This T cell receptor beta chain was sequenced during a study of cytomegalovirus exposure and HLA in healthy donors. For the study at large: The study's early data release held roughly 90 million unique TCRs from HLA-typed donors. The study's findings and limits: The study put 150 to 200 TCR beta chains on its list as cytomegalovirus-associated. As a later analysis revealed, most CMV-associated TCR beta chains appeared HLA-restricted.

PCR primers comprised 60 Vbeta and 13 Jbeta primers. Generated by immunoSEQ multiplex PCR, the TCRdb table keeps only in-frame clones and is missing some. In the table there are about 130,000 clones, roughly four fifths of which are singletons. Donors counted as nominally healthy when sampled, yet unrecorded immune exposures were likely. Trimming left V 1 base short and J 9 bases short, with 25 bases between. Germline CDR1 is MDHEN and CDR2 is SYDVKM. The CDR3 loop spans 18 amino acids. Regarding this clone: Its matching antigen is unknown.

This chain uses TRBV28 with TRBJ2-1, with D possibly matching TRBD1 (5 bases). The sample taken for sequencing was PBMCs. The TCR was taken from a male donor in good health and CMV-seronegative. CDR3 region: CASSLYLSFPSTGIEQFF. The CDR3 bases are TGTGCCAGCAGTTTATACCTTAGCTTCCCATCTACAGGCATTGAGCAGTTCTTC.